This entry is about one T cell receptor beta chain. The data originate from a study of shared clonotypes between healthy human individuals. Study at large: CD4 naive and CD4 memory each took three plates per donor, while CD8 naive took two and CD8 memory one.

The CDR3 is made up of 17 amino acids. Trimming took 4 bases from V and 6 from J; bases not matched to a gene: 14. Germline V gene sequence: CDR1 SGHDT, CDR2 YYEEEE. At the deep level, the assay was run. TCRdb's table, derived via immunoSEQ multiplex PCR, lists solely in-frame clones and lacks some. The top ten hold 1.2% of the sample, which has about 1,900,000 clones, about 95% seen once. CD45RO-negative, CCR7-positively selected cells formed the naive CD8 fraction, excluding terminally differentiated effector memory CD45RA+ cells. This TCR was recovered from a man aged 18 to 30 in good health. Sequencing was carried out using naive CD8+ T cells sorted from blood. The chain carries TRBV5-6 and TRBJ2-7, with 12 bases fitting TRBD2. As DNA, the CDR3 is TGTGCCAGCAGCGGAACCGGGACTAGCGGGTACTTGGCCGAGCAGTACTTC. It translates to CASSGTGTSGYLAEQYF.